These T cell receptor beta chains were read from a single sample in a study of blood T cells in healthy people across ages. TCRdb independently ran MiXCR on the 5' RACE reads; one entry per CDR3 protein. Altogether 800,000 to 950,000 distinct CDR3 sequences are present, 25% to 35% being singletons, with the ten largest covering about a tenth. These records were also assigned to another study, of T cells of mothers and their children.

The specimen was blood. These receptors all stem from a woman between 40 and 50 years old in good health. Both conserved end residues are part of each CDR3. The D gene is left open where the match is weak. Clone size appears in some rows only: once, few, many, or a class for an expanded clone.

v_call: TRBV7-3
clone_size: NA
d_call: TRBD2
cdr3_length: 17
j_call: TRBJ2-1
cdr3_nt: TGTGCCAGCAGCTCAGTGCCTAGCGGGTGGGGCTACAATGAGCAGTTCTTC
cdr3_aa: CASSSVPSGWGYNEQFF

v_call: TRBV6-1
clone_size: NA
d_call: NA
cdr3_length: 12
j_call: TRBJ2-7
cdr3_nt: TGTGCCAGCAGCCGGCGAAACAATGAGCAGTACTTC
cdr3_aa: CASSRRNNEQYF

v_call: TRBV6-2/TRBV6-3
clone_size: NA
d_call: NA
cdr3_length: 15
j_call: TRBJ1-5
cdr3_nt: TGTGCCAGCAATGGAATCGCAAATAGCAATCAGCCCCAGCATTTT
cdr3_aa: CASNGIANSNQPQHF

v_call: TRBV20-1
clone_size: few
d_call: TRBD1
cdr3_length: 14
j_call: TRBJ1-4
cdr3_nt: TGCAGTGCTAGGCGGACAGGAATTAATGAAAAACTGTTTTTT
cdr3_aa: CSARRTGINEKLFF

v_call: TRBV24-1
clone_size: NA
d_call: TRBD1
cdr3_length: 15
j_call: TRBJ2-1
cdr3_nt: TGTGCCACCAGTGTTGGGACAGGTTTTTACAATGAGCAGTTCTTC
cdr3_aa: CATSVGTGFYNEQFF

v_call: TRBV28
clone_size: NA
d_call: TRBD1
cdr3_length: 18
j_call: TRBJ1-5
cdr3_nt: TGTGCCAGCCAACGAAGAGACAGGGCATCGTATAGCAATCAGCCCCAGCATTTT
cdr3_aa: CASQRRDRASYSNQPQHF

v_call: TRBV6-5
clone_size: NA
d_call: TRBD1
cdr3_length: 15
j_call: TRBJ1-6
cdr3_nt: TGTGCCAGCAGTTTCGACAGGGGGGGAATTTCACCCCTCCACTTT
cdr3_aa: CASSFDRGGISPLHF

v_call: TRBV27
clone_size: few
d_call: NA
cdr3_length: 14
j_call: TRBJ2-3
cdr3_nt: TGTGCCAGCACTAGGGGGGCCCTCACAGATACGCAGTATTTT
cdr3_aa: CASTRGALTDTQYF

v_call: TRBV12-3/TRBV12-4
clone_size: NA
d_call: NA
cdr3_length: 13
j_call: TRBJ2-3
cdr3_nt: TGTGCCAGCAGGTTAGCAAGCACAGATGCGCAGTATTTT
cdr3_aa: CASRLASTDAQYF

v_call: TRBV28
clone_size: NA
d_call: NA
cdr3_length: 13
j_call: TRBJ1-1
cdr3_nt: TGTGCCAGCAGTTTAGAGTGGGACACTGAAGCTTTCTTT
cdr3_aa: CASSLEWDTEAFF

v_call: TRBV5-1
clone_size: many
d_call: NA
cdr3_length: 16
j_call: TRBJ2-7
cdr3_nt: TGCGCCAGCAGCTTGGCCGGGCGAGGGGACACCTACGAGCAGTACTTC
cdr3_aa: CASSLAGRGDTYEQYF

v_call: TRBV28
clone_size: few
d_call: NA
cdr3_length: 11
j_call: TRBJ1-2
cdr3_nt: TGTGCCAGCAGCCCAGGGATGGGCTACACCTTC
cdr3_aa: CASSPGMGYTF

v_call: TRBV7-9
clone_size: few
d_call: NA
cdr3_length: 11
j_call: TRBJ2-7
cdr3_nt: TGTGCCAGCAGCGCCACCGCGCCCCAGTACTTC
cdr3_aa: CASSATAPQYF

v_call: TRBV6-4
clone_size: once
d_call: NA
cdr3_length: 15
j_call: TRBJ2-3
cdr3_nt: TGTGCCAGCAGTGGCGGTGGGGCCAGCACAGATACGCAGTATTTT
cdr3_aa: CASSGGGASTDTQYF

v_call: TRBV6-6
clone_size: NA
d_call: TRBD1
cdr3_length: 16
j_call: TRBJ1-4
cdr3_nt: TGTGCCAGCAGTTACGGGACCGGGACAGGGACGGAAAAACTGTTTTTT
cdr3_aa: CASSYGTGTGTEKLFF

v_call: TRBV25-1
clone_size: NA
d_call: NA
cdr3_length: 15
j_call: TRBJ2-7
cdr3_nt: TGTGCCAGCAGTGATCTTGGGGAAGACATCTACGAGCAGTACTTC
cdr3_aa: CASSDLGEDIYEQYF

v_call: TRBV7-2
clone_size: many
d_call: TRBD1
cdr3_length: 13
j_call: TRBJ1-2
cdr3_nt: TGTGCCAGCAACCCGGACAGGAACTATGGCTACACCTTC
cdr3_aa: CASNPDRNYGYTF

v_call: TRBV28
clone_size: few
d_call: NA
cdr3_length: 12
j_call: TRBJ1-2
cdr3_nt: TGTGCCAGCACCGACGGCGTGTATGGCTACACCTTC
cdr3_aa: CASTDGVYGYTF

v_call: TRBV12-3/TRBV12-4
clone_size: NA
d_call: NA
cdr3_length: 16
j_call: TRBJ2-3
cdr3_nt: TGTGCCAGCAGCCTCCAAGGGGGGGCAAGCACAGATGCGCAGTATTTT
cdr3_aa: CASSLQGGASTDAQYF

v_call: TRBV19
clone_size: NA
d_call: TRBD2
cdr3_length: 16
j_call: TRBJ2-1
cdr3_nt: TGTGCCAGTAGTACAATACTAGCGGGGCAGTACAATGAGCAGTTCTTC
cdr3_aa: CASSTILAGQYNEQFF

v_call: TRBV10-3
clone_size: NA
d_call: NA
cdr3_length: 13
j_call: TRBJ2-3
cdr3_nt: TGTGCCATCGGGACTCTTAGCACAGATACGCAGTATTTT
cdr3_aa: CAIGTLSTDTQYF

v_call: TRBV5-1
clone_size: many
d_call: NA
cdr3_length: 16
j_call: TRBJ2-7
cdr3_nt: TGCGCCAGCAGCTTGGCCGATGGCGACAGCTCCTACGAGCAGTACTTC
cdr3_aa: CASSLADGDSSYEQYF

v_call: TRBV12-3/TRBV12-4
clone_size: NA
d_call: NA
cdr3_length: 13
j_call: TRBJ2-7
cdr3_nt: TGTGCCAGCACCGAGGGTGGTCCAGACGAGCAGTACTTC
cdr3_aa: CASTEGGPDEQYF

v_call: TRBV6-1
clone_size: NA
d_call: TRBD2
cdr3_length: 13
j_call: TRBJ2-7
cdr3_nt: TGTGCCAGCGGGGCTAGCGGGACCTACGAGCAGTACTTC
cdr3_aa: CASGASGTYEQYF

v_call: TRBV25-1
clone_size: NA
d_call: NA
cdr3_length: 11
j_call: TRBJ1-5
cdr3_nt: TGTGCCAGCAGTGATGGGTTCCCCCAGCATTTT
cdr3_aa: CASSDGFPQHF

v_call: TRBV6-6
clone_size: many
d_call: TRBD1
cdr3_length: 15
j_call: TRBJ2-7
cdr3_nt: TGTGCCAGCAGTTACACGACAGGGAGCTCCTACGAGCAGTACTTC
cdr3_aa: CASSYTTGSSYEQYF

v_call: TRBV20-1
clone_size: few
d_call: NA
cdr3_length: 13
j_call: TRBJ1-2
cdr3_nt: TGCAGTGCTAGCCTAGGAGTTTACTATGGCTACACCTTC
cdr3_aa: CSASLGVYYGYTF

v_call: TRBV12-3/TRBV12-4
clone_size: NA
d_call: NA
cdr3_length: 13
j_call: TRBJ1-2
cdr3_nt: TGTGCCGGCAGTTTAGCAGGACCTGGAGGCAACACCTTC
cdr3_aa: CAGSLAGPGGNTF

v_call: TRBV5-1
clone_size: many
d_call: NA
cdr3_length: 13
j_call: TRBJ1-1
cdr3_nt: TGTGCCAGCAGCTTGGGACGGGACACTGAAGCTTTCTTT
cdr3_aa: CASSLGRDTEAFF